These T cell receptor beta chains were read from a single sample in a study of T cell responses to AZD1222 COVID-19 vaccine. Libraries were prepared by immunoSEQ multiplex PCR; TCRdb keeps only in-frame clonotypes and omits some of them. This table holds about 140,000 clones, about 90% found once. The starting material was peripheral blood, obtained 28 days after the second dose of the MenACWY control vaccine. These TCRs come from an adult who received the MenACWY meningococcal vaccine as a control. CDR3s include the opening cysteine and the closing phenylalanine or tryptophan. Each record gives: J gene, V gene, CDR3 length, D gene, clone size, CDR3 protein, CDR3 DNA. A D gene is named only where the DNA matches it firmly. Not every row has a clone size; where given, it reads once, few, many or a size class.

TRBJ2-7 TRBV3-1/TRBV3-2 16 NA NA CASSLAPGTTSSEQYF TGTGCCAGCAGCCTGGCCCCCGGGACCACCTCATCCGAGCAGTACTTC
TRBJ2-3 TRBV3-1/TRBV3-2 13 NA few CASSPASTDTQYF TGTGCCAGCAGCCCAGCTAGCACAGATACGCAGTATTTT
TRBJ1-1 TRBV7-9 15 NA NA CASSAAQGLNTEAFF TGTGCCAGCAGCGCGGCGCAGGGGCTGAACACTGAAGCTTTCTTT
TRBJ1-2 TRBV4-2 16 NA once CASSQEFRTATYGYTF TGTGCCAGCAGCCAAGAGTTCCGAACAGCAACCTATGGCTACACCTTC
TRBJ1-5 TRBV3-1/TRBV3-2 14 NA NA CASSQGRGGQPQHF TGTGCCAGCAGCCAAGGAAGGGGAGGCCAGCCCCAGCATTTT
TRBJ2-2 TRBV19 17 NA NA CASSLSWYGAATGELFF TGTGCCAGTAGCCTATCGTGGTATGGGGCAGCCACCGGGGAGCTGTTTTTT
TRBJ2-3 TRBV2 12 NA NA CASSAGADTQYF TGTGCCAGCAGTGCGGGAGCAGATACGCAGTATTTT
TRBJ1-5 TRBV29-1 12 NA NA CSVGDSNQPQHF TGCAGCGTTGGGGATAGCAATCAGCCCCAGCATTTT
TRBJ2-3 TRBV5-1 17 TRBD2 NA CASSFLPTSGSADTQYF TGCGCCAGCAGCTTTCTCCCCACTAGCGGTAGTGCAGATACGCAGTATTTT
TRBJ2-3 TRBV28 15 TRBD1 NA CASSSGQGAPDTQYF TGTGCCAGCAGTTCCGGACAGGGGGCCCCAGATACGCAGTATTTT
TRBJ2-7 TRBV11-2 13 TRBD1 NA CASSAWDSYEQYF TGTGCCAGCAGCGCCTGGGACAGCTACGAGCAGTACTTC
TRBJ1-5 TRBV30 13 TRBD1 NA CAWTGGANQPQHF TGTGCCTGGACAGGGGGTGCTAATCAGCCCCAGCATTTT
TRBJ2-7 TRBV18 15 NA NA CASSPTSGLNYEQYF TGTGCCAGCTCACCAACGTCAGGCCTAAACTACGAGCAGTACTTC
TRBJ2-5 TRBV5-1 18 TRBD1 NA CASSPQPKGDRATETQYF TGCGCCAGCAGCCCCCAACCCAAAGGGGACAGGGCGACCGAGACCCAGTACTTC
TRBJ2-7 TRBV28 14 NA NA CASSEAQSLSEQYF TGTGCCAGCAGCGAGGCGCAATCCCTATCGGAGCAGTACTTC
TRBJ2-1 TRBV5-1 15 NA NA CASSKTDAGGNEQFF TGCGCCAGCAGCAAGACTGATGCCGGCGGGAATGAGCAGTTCTTC
TRBJ2-2 TRBV30 16 TRBD1 NA CAWSVRRGPGTGELFF TGTGCCTGGAGTGTACGAAGGGGGCCAGGAACCGGGGAGCTGTTTTTT
TRBJ1-4 TRBV28 14 TRBD1 NA CASSRDRVDEKLFF TGTGCCAGCAGCCGCGACAGGGTGGATGAAAAACTGTTTTTT
TRBJ2-3 TRBV7-2 15 TRBD1 NA CASSKGQGVADTQYF TGTGCCAGCAGTAAAGGACAGGGGGTCGCAGATACGCAGTATTTT
TRBJ1-5 TRBV2 16 TRBD1 NA CASSEQGDMGNQPQHF TGTGCCAGCAGTGAACAGGGGGATATGGGCAATCAGCCCCAGCATTTT
TRBJ1-1 TRBV6-5 13 NA NA CASRQELTGEAFF TGTGCCAGCAGGCAGGAACTTACGGGAGAAGCTTTCTTT
TRBJ2-5 TRBV6-5 14 TRBD1 NA CASSRTGGWETQYF TGTGCCAGCAGCCGTACAGGGGGCTGGGAGACCCAGTACTTC
TRBJ2-1 TRBV7-3 15 NA NA CASSFAAGSYNEQFF TGTGCCAGCAGCTTCGCAGCGGGTTCCTACAATGAGCAGTTCTTC
TRBJ2-3 TRBV3-1/TRBV3-2 15 TRBD2 once CASSGLAGGTDTQYF TGTGCCAGCAGCGGGCTAGCGGGGGGGACGGATACGCAGTATTTT
TRBJ2-1 TRBV9 13 NA once CASSVGDNNEQFF TGTGCCAGCAGCGTTGGGGATAACAATGAGCAGTTCTTC
TRBJ1-1 TRBV29-1 14 NA NA CSVEDPAMNTEAFF TGCAGCGTTGAAGATCCCGCAATGAACACTGAAGCTTTCTTT
TRBJ2-1 TRBV6-5 15 TRBD1 NA CASTLGQGARNEQFF TGTGCCAGCACCCTCGGACAGGGGGCGAGGAATGAGCAGTTCTTC
TRBJ2-2 TRBV24-1 12 NA once CATNRGGGELFF TGTGCCACCAACCGGGGTGGCGGGGAGCTGTTTTTT
TRBJ1-1 TRBV11-2 14 TRBD1 NA CASSPSTGGLKAFF TGTGCCAGCAGCCCCTCAACAGGGGGGCTCAAAGCTTTCTTT
TRBJ2-1 TRBV10-3 14 TRBD2 NA CATGLAGGYNEQFF TGTGCCACCGGACTAGCGGGCGGATACAATGAGCAGTTCTTC
TRBJ2-3 TRBV24-1 15 TRBD1 NA CATSDVGQGRDTQYF TGTGCCACCAGTGACGTGGGACAGGGGAGAGATACGCAGTATTTT
TRBJ1-2 TRBV29-1 12 NA NA CSVEGGGYGYTF TGCAGCGTTGAAGGGGGGGGATATGGCTACACCTTC